This is a list of T cell receptor beta chains from one sample in a study of identical twins. TCRdb ran MiXCR on the 5' RACE reads and lists one entry per CDR3 protein. The sample consists of just under 650,000 distinct CDR3 sequences, around 7.5% of them appearing once. These data are also associated with another study on yellow fever vaccine responses in identical twins.

The sample taken for sequencing was PBMCs. The receptors originated from a woman aged 18-29 years in good health. Each CDR3 is given with its conserved first and last residue.

length	V	CDR3
17	TRBV18	CASSRTGTPDSYNEQFF
14	TRBV6-5	CASSYGYSTGELFF
17	TRBV5-1	CASSLEGGQGRTGELFF
14	TRBV27	CASSLIGTSEKLFF
14	TRBV2	CASGGGLSSGEQFF
15	TRBV7-9	CASSLRGLLVTEAFF
15	TRBV11-3	CASSSSGKGQNEQFF
15	TRBV12-3/TRBV12-4	CASSDQAGPLEEQFF
15	TRBV2	CASSEATGNAGELVF
11	TRBV10-3	CAIRMYNEQFF
17	TRBV3-1	CATSRRRGLPSYNEQFF
14	TRBV29-1	CSVVLAGGGNEQFF
15	TRBV6-1	CASSLLAGEITEAFF
14	TRBV6-1	CASTPRSSTDTQYF
14	TRBV12-3/TRBV12-4	CASSSGTVNQPQHF
21	TRBV12-3/TRBV12-4	CASSLDWGGLLYERAKNIQYF
14	TRBV12-3/TRBV12-4	CASSVRDRGAEAFF
13	TRBV3-1	CASSQVDGGGYTF
17	TRBV20-1	CSARGWDSGESYNEQFF
16	TRBV12-3/TRBV12-4	CASSLAGGLERGEQYF
13	TRBV12-3/TRBV12-4	CASTTGFQETQYF
12	TRBV18	CASSPPAGIGLF
16	TRBV12-3/TRBV12-4	CASNPGGAAGQDTQYF
15	TRBV7-2	CASSPQAGAFYEQFF
15	TRBV4-1	CASSQESSGRGEQFF
16	TRBV13	CASSFREPTYTGELFF
13	TRBV5-1	CASSLEQNTEAFF
16	TRBV12-3/TRBV12-4	CASSPDASGRAGELFF
17	TRBV18	CASSPQFPWQGATEAFF
14	TRBV12-5	CASGSLGVADTQYF
15	TRBV7-9	CASSSRTGEKEKLFF
15	TRBV9	CASSVGAGVTYEQYF
15	TRBV6-5	CASSYLGYAGNTIYF
16	TRBV5-1	CASSLWPGQVDTEAFF
15	TRBV5-1	CASSLTGASHNEQFF